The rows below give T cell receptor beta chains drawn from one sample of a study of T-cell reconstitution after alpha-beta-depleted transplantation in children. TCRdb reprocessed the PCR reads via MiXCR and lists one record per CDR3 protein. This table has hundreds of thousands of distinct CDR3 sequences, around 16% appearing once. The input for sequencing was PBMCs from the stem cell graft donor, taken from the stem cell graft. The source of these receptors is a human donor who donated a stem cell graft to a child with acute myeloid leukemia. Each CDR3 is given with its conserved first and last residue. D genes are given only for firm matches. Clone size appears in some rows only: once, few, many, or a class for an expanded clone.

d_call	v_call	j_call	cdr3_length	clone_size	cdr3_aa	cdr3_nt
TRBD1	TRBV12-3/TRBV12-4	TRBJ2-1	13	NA	CASSTETGDEQFF	TGTGCCAGCAGTACCGAGACAGGGGATGAGCAGTTCTTC
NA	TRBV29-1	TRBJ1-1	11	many	CSVVRHAEAFF	TGCAGCGTTGTTAGGCACGCTGAAGCTTTCTTT
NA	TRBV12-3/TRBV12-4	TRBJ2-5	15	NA	CASSLGHGFEETQYF	TGTGCCAGCAGCTTAGGTCACGGATTCGAAGAGACCCAGTACTTC
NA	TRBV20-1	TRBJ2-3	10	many	CSASFDTQYF	TGCAGTGCTAGTTTTGATACGCAGTATTTT
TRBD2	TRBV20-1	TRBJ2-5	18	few	CSARDLQRGGLNQETQYF	TGCAGTGCTAGAGATCTCCAGCGGGGGGGCCTAAACCAAGAGACCCAGTACTTC
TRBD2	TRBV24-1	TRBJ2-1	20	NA	CATSDFVLAGPLSSYNEQFF	TGTGCCACCAGTGATTTCGTACTAGCGGGGCCCCTGAGCTCCTACAATGAGCAGTTCTTC
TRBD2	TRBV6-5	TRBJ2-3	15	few	CASSRQRGRTDTQYF	TGTGCCAGCAGCCGACAGCGGGGTCGCACAGATACGCAGTATTTT
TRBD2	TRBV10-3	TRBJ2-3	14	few	CAMTAGPSTDTQYF	TGTGCCATGACAGCGGGGCCTAGCACAGATACGCAGTATTTT
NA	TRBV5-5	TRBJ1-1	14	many	CASGVGQLNTEAFF	TGTGCCAGCGGGGTCGGGCAGCTGAACACTGAAGCTTTCTTT
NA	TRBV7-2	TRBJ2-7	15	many	CASSFVREVPYEQYF	TGTGCCAGCAGCTTTGTCAGGGAGGTCCCCTACGAGCAGTACTTC
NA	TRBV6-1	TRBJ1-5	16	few	CASSDWGVGGNQPQHF	TGTGCCAGCAGTGACTGGGGGGTAGGAGGCAATCAGCCCCAGCATTTT
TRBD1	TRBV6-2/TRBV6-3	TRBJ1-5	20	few	CASSYAVAGTVLFSNQPQHF	TGTGCCAGCAGTTACGCTGTCGCGGGGACAGTTCTTTTTAGCAATCAGCCCCAGCATTTT
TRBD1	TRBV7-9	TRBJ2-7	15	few	CASSPGTGWSYEQYF	TGTGCCAGCAGCCCAGGGACAGGGTGGTCCTACGAGCAGTACTTC
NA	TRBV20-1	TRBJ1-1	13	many	CSVLMDRNTEAFF	TGCAGTGTTCTAATGGACCGGAACACTGAAGCTTTCTTT
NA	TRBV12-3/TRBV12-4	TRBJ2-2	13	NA	CASSRGSPGELFF	TGTGCCAGCAGCCGAGGGTCTCCCGGGGAGCTGTTTTTT
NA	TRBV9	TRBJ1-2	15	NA	CASSSEEGRSHGYTF	TGTGCCAGCAGTTCTGAGGAGGGCCGATCCCATGGCTACACCTTC
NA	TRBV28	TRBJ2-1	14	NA	CASRTLGGYNEQFF	TGTGCCAGCCGAACCCTGGGGGGATACAATGAGCAGTTCTTC
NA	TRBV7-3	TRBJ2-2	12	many	CASSGRTGELFF	TGTGCCAGCAGCGGAAGGACCGGGGAGCTGTTTTTT
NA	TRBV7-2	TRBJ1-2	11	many	CARSTNYGYTF	TGTGCCAGGTCGACTAACTATGGCTACACCTTC
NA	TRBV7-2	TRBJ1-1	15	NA	CASSRSGTGNTEAFF	TGTGCCAGCAGTCGTTCCGGGACGGGGAACACTGAAGCTTTCTTT
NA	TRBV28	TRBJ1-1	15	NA	CASRLAPGVNTEAFF	TGTGCCAGCAGATTGGCGCCAGGTGTTAACACTGAAGCTTTCTTT
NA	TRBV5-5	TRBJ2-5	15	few	CASSFGPGSRETQYF	TGTGCCAGCAGTTTTGGACCGGGATCGCGGGAGACCCAGTACTTC
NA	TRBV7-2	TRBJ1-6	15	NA	CASSLDSPNNSPLHF	TGTGCCAGCAGCTTGGACAGCCCGAATAATTCACCCCTCCACTTT
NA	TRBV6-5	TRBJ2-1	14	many	CASSRPSEGHEQFF	TGTGCCAGCAGTCGCCCCTCTGAAGGCCATGAGCAGTTCTTC
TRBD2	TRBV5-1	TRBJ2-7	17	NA	CASSWTGLAGPPYEQYF	TGCGCCAGCAGCTGGACGGGACTAGCGGGGCCACCCTACGAGCAGTACTTC
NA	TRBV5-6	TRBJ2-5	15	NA	CASSFGAGQQETQYF	TGTGCCAGCAGCTTCGGAGCGGGACAGCAAGAGACCCAGTACTTC
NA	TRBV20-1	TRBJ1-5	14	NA	CSARDQIGGGPQHF	TGCAGTGCTAGAGATCAAATTGGCGGGGGGCCCCAGCATTTT
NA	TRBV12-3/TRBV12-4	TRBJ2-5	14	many	CASSLAQSQETQYF	TGTGCCAGCAGTTTAGCGCAAAGCCAAGAGACCCAGTACTTC
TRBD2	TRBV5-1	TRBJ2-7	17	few	CASSLGLAGGDSYEQYF	TGCGCCAGCAGCTTGGGACTAGCGGGGGGCGACTCCTACGAGCAGTACTTC
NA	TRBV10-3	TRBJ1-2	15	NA	CAISEGPGSNYGYTF	TGTGCCATCAGTGAGGGGCCAGGAAGTAACTATGGCTACACCTTC